The subject of this entry is one TCR beta chain. Seattle participants joined during active infection and were tracked over time. These data belong to a study of blood T cell repertoires in COVID-19. About the research overall: Whether acute or convalescent, the COVID-19 samples came from the United States, Italy and Spain. Sample material is recorded as cDNA or gDNA derived from T cells, B-cell-depleted T cells, or PBMCs.

The CDR3 has 16 amino acids. Trimming removed 8 bases from V and 7 bases from J; junction bases left unmatched: 11. Germline V lookup: CDR1 KGHSH, CDR2 LQKENI. Original processing methods: By means of reference gene primer amplification, nucleated cell counts were estimated. Sequencing was performed with immunoSEQ multiplex PCR; in TCRdb, only in-frame clones are kept and a portion is missing. V, J and clone size are taken as reported in that table, and D and trimming were inferred from the DNA itself. Altogether roughly 500,000 clones are present, 89% being singletons, with the ten largest covering around 0.92%.

The source of this sequence is a man between 18 and 29 years old with COVID-19, enrolled during active disease. Sequenced input: peripheral blood. This chain joins TRBV18 and TRBJ2-1; 13 nucleotides agree with TRBD2. CDR3 in DNA: TGTGCCAGCCGGGACCTGAGGACTAGCGGGGGAAATGAGCAGTTCTTC. Translating it yields CASRDLRTSGGNEQFF.